This T cell receptor beta chain was recovered during a study of T cells in Graves' hyperthyroidism and ophthalmopathy (dated by TCRdb to between 2018 and 2021). For context, the study as a whole: Peripheral blood was sampled at the time of initial diagnosis, prior to any treatment. The paper describes TCR Vbeta CDR3 sequencing of some 130 peripheral blood samples, made up of under 50 ophthalmopathy patients, 70 to 80 hyperthyroidism patients and 17 progressor patients. The 90 or so discovery patients were randomly split 7:3 into training and test sets. Thyroid tissue and blood T-cell repertoires from roughly six Graves' hyperthyroidism patients were also compared in the study. Prospective prediction of ophthalmopathy was tested in an independent validation cohort consisting of 18 hyperthyroidism patients and approximately 16 patients who later progressed to ophthalmopathy. Once sampling was done, hyperthyroidism patients were given methimazole at a starting dose of 30 mg daily, whereas ophthalmopathy patients were given high-dose intravenous methylprednisolone. To identify TCR V-J signatures that set the groups apart, the researchers used a discovery cohort of 100 patients, made up of under 45 with Graves' ophthalmopathy and about 60 with stable Graves' hyperthyroidism.

This clonotype was observed many times. Its recognized antigen is unknown. Per-nucleotide qualities are absent, and no much larger clonotype sits a single base away. Amplification of TCR beta CDR3 regions was carried out from RNA transcripts. The first round of RT-PCR for the TCR CDR3 was performed with the HTBI primer set and the Qiagen OneStep RT-PCR kit. Libraries were constructed in a second round of multiplex PCR, after which size selection and purification were performed. Libraries were sequenced paired-end with 100 bp reads on an Illumina HiSeq2000. Concerning the study's data processing: SOAPnuke was used to process the raw data, with reads discarded if the reads contained adapters or uncalled bases, had a mean Phred below 15, or lacked an exact constant-primer or identifier match. COPE v1.2.5 was used to merge high-quality paired reads, and clonotypes were defined as unique nucleotide sequences. MiTCR v1.1 was used to align clonotypes to the IMGT TRBV, TRBD and TRBJ reference segments. The analysis was restricted to V-J combinations with a frequency above 0.0001, which together covered 98% to 99.2% of the repertoires. The TCS score was defined as F50 (clonal expansion) divided by E x V (chaos), with BLOSUM62-based TCRdist calculated between CDR3 peptides within each V-J. Welch's t-statistics and random forest reduced roughly 540 V-J features to 10 to 15, which were used in a naive Bayes classifier (R e1071). TCRdb passed the public sequencing reads through fastp at Q25 and MiXCR, retaining productive beta sequences. Rows with one shared CDR3 protein collapse into an entry with the most common genes and DNA. V and J calls and clone size were set by TCRdb, not the authors. Counted in this sample were about 210,000 distinct CDR3 sequences; over 15% of them appeared once. Of the sample, around 50% is held by the ten largest clones.

Graves' hyperthyroidism was defined as stable when no progression to ophthalmopathy occurred over 18 months of follow-up. The hyperthyroidism patients were between 18 and 65 years old and newly diagnosed, with a disease duration of less than 2 months. The study excluded patients with uncontrolled infections, other autoimmune diseases, pregnancy or lactation. Diagnoses were based on clinical symptoms, serum thyroxine and TRAb, thyroid ultrasound and orbital computed tomography. PBMCs were isolated from about 10 ml of fresh peripheral blood by Ficoll-Paque density gradient centrifugation. Total RNA was extracted using Trizol reagent, and RNA quality was assessed on an Agilent 2100 Bioanalyzer. Overall study outcomes, separate from this receptor: Sample size was not statistically predetermined, and blinding of investigators to group allocation was not performed. Most expanded thyroid clonotypes (frequency above 0.001) were also detected in blood, a finding suggesting that blood repertoires may reflect thyroid immune responses. Ophthalmopathy was separated from stable hyperthyroidism by a 13 V-J signature model, with around 90% sensitivity and 81% to 82% specificity obtained in cross-validation and 80%/75% obtained in testing. In validation, progression to ophthalmopathy was predicted by the model with around 71% sensitivity and under 85% specificity, a median of around 6.5 months before onset.

From cysteine to phenylalanine, the CDR3 is 15 amino acids long. Solely the CDR3 DNA is kept, with 45 bases framed from the first base. V is shortened by 5 bases, J by 1 base, and the region joining them spans 12 bases. The germline V gene (reference sequence) gives CDR1 as SEHNR and CDR2 as FQNEAQ. Specimen: blood. This chain is built from TRBV7-9 and TRBJ2-1; the D region possibly corresponds to TRBD2 (6 bases align). This sequence originates from a man over 45 with Graves' hyperthyroidism. The DNA is as follows: TGTGCCAGCAGCCCTCGACTAGTTTCCTACAATGAGCAGTTCTTC. It translates to CASSPRLVSYNEQFF.